The entry below describes one TCR beta chain. The antigen is undetermined. CDR1 is ENHRY and CDR2 is SYGVKD in the germline V gene. V was shortened by 3 bases and J by 5 bases, with 4 bases between the two germline ends. The CDR3 runs to 11 residues. The data belong to a study of T cell responses to AZD1222 COVID-19 vaccine. Study conclusions and caveats: In all cases, repertoires were sampled only after the peak T cell response.

Libraries were prepared by immunoSEQ multiplex PCR; TCRdb keeps only in-frame clonotypes and omits some of them. The data show 90,000 or so clones, roughly 89% seen once. The input for sequencing was peripheral blood, taken 28 days after the second AZD1222 dose. This TCR was recovered from an adult who received the AZD1222 COVID-19 vaccine. This chain connects TRBV10-3 to TRBJ2-5, with no clear D. The CDR3 spells CAISDGETQYF. Here the CDR3 DNA reads TGTGCCATCAGTGACGGGGAGACCCAGTACTTC.